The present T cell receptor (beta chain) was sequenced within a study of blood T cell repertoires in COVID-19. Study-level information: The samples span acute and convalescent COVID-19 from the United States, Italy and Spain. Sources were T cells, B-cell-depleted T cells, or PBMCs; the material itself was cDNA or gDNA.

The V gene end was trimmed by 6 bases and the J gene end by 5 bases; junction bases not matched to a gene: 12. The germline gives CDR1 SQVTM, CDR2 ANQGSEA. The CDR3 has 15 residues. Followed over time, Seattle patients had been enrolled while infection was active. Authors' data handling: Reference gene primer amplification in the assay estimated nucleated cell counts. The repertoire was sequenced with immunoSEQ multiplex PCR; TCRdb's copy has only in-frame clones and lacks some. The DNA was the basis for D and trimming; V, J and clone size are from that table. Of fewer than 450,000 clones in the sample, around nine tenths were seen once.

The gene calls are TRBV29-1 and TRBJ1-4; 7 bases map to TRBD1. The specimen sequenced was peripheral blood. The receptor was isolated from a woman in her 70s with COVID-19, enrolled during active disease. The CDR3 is CSVLLRGQLNEKLFF. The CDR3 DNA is TGCAGCGTCTTGTTGAGGGGACAGTTAAATGAAAAACTGTTTTTT. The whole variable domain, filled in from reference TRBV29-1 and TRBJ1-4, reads SAVISQKPSRDICQRGTSLTIQCQVDSQVTMMFWYRQQPGQSLTLIATANQGSEATYESGFVIDKFPISRPNLTFSTLTVSNMSPEDSSIYLCSVLLRGQLNEKLFFGSGTQLSVL.